The present T cell receptor beta chain was sequenced within a study of tumor-infiltrating lymphocytes in primary liver carcinoma. Broader study findings: Blood's top-250-clone fraction was significantly lower than that of tumors (p = 0.039).

It was unsorted whole blood that yielded blood RNA, and germline DNA was also extracted. Chronic HBV infection affected patients, none of whom had received treatment. In regard to this clonotype: Its cognate antigen is unknown. A read error may be the cause here, since a much bigger clone is one base away.

The CDR3 is 18 amino acids. Germline values: CDR1 SGHNT, CDR2 YYREEE (reference sequence). Reverse transcription of approximately 520 ng total RNA with a constant-region primer produced TCR beta cDNA. Slightly modified ARM-PCR served as the procedure for the TCR beta libraries. These libraries came from three rounds of nested multiplex PCR. A C-beta reverse primer was combined with TRBV1-TRBV30 forward primers in the first two PCR rounds, and each round had around 11 cycles. TCRdb analysed the multiplex PCR reads with MiXCR anew, one entry per CDR3 protein. The table records fewer than 350,000 distinct CDR3 sequences, 55% to 65% of them present only once.

The specimen sequenced was peripheral blood. This chain joins TRBV5-4 and TRBJ2-3, with 7 bases lining up with TRBD2. The TCR originated in a man in his forties with primary liver carcinoma and hepatitis B virus infection. CDR3 loop: CTSSLCLAGGDGEDTQYF. CDR3 nucleotide sequence: TGTACCAGCAGCTTGTGTCTAGCTGGGGGGGATGGTGAAGATACGCAGTATTTT.